This T cell receptor (beta chain) was sequenced for a study of shared clonotypes between healthy human individuals. Study details: Participating donors consisted of two women and a few men aged 18 to 49. CD4 naive and memory got three plates each, CD8 naive two, CD8 memory one.

Clones were sequenced by immunoSEQ multiplex PCR, and TCRdb holds only the in-frame ones, with some missing. The profile covers 2 million to 3 million clones, with over 85% appearing a single time and around 0.37% taken by the ten largest. The study separated CD4+ cells into CD45RA+ naive and CD45RA-negative memory subsets. The trim removed 3 bases at V and 3 bases at J, leaving 1 base unmatched. The CDR3 is 16 amino acids. Germline V gene sequence: CDR1 SGHTA, CDR2 FQGTGA. The material sequenced was naive CD4+ T cells from PBMCs. Subset of the sample: CD45RA+ positively selected. The genes are TRBV7-3 and TRBJ2-5; 16 bases line up with TRBD2. This receptor was taken from a man younger than 35 in good health. Some clones in this sample may be carry-over from other donors' samples. The CDR3 bases are TGTGCCAGCAGCTTGGGACTAGCGGGAGGGGAAGAGACCCAGTACTTC. The encoded protein is CASSLGLAGGEETQYF.